This T cell receptor beta chain stems from a study of T-cell memory formation after mild COVID-19. This clonotype was counted only a few times. TCRalpha and TCRbeta libraries used 5'RACE with constant-segment primers and UMIs. MiXCR, run by TCRdb on the 5' RACE reads, gives a single entry per CDR3 protein. Of about 340,000 distinct CDR3 sequences listed, around 13% are singletons. CDR3 length: 13 amino acids. V shed 6 bases, J shed 6 bases, and the junction held 1 base outside the gene matches. Sequencing was done on a sample of PBMCs or a T cell subset sorted from them (not recorded which). The source of this sequence is a man aged 18 to 35 who had mild COVID-19 (a few samples of this study predate the infection). Cell type and time point are not known. The genes are TRBV12-3 or TRBV12-4 and TRBJ2-7, with 14 positions matching TRBD2. The CDR3 DNA is TGTGCCAGCAGAGGACTAGCGGGGGGCGAGCAGTACTTC. It specifies CASRGLAGGEQYF.